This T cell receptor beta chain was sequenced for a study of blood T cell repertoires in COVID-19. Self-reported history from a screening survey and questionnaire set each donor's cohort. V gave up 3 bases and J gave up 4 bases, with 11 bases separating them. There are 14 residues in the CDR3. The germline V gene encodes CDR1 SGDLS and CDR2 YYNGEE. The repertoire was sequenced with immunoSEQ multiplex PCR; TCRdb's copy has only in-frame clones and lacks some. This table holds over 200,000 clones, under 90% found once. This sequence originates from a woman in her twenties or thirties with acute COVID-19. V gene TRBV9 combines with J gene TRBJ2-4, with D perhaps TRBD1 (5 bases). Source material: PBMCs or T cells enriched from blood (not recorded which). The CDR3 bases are TGTGCCAGCAGCGGACTTTCAGGGAAAAACATTCAGTACTTC. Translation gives CASSGLSGKNIQYF.